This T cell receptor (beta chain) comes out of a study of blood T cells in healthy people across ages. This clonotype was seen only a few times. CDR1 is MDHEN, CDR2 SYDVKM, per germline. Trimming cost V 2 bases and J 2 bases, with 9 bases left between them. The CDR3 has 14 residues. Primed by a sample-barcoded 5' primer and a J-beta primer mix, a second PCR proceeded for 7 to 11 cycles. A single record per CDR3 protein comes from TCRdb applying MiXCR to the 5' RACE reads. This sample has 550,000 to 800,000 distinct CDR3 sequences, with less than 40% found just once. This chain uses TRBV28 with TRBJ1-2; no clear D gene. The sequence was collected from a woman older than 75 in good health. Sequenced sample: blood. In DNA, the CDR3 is TGTGCCAGCAGTTTAGGGCGGTCCAACTATGGCTACACCTTC. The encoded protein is CASSLGRSNYGYTF.